These 21 T cell receptor beta chains were all obtained from the same sample, sequenced in a study of T cells in Graves' hyperthyroidism and ophthalmopathy. What was amplified from RNA transcripts were TCR beta CDR3 regions. The study used the HTBI primer set for a first-round RT-PCR of the TCR CDR3. TCRdb redid the calling of the multiplex PCR reads with MiXCR, one entry per CDR3 protein. The sample contains 380,000 or so distinct CDR3 sequences, around an eighth of which appear only once. The sequencing sample was made of blood. These receptor sequences come from a man aged 25-45 years with Graves' hyperthyroidism that later progressed to Graves' ophthalmopathy.

This clonotype was recorded a few times. The V gene is TRBV6-1, the J gene TRBJ2-3; either TRBD1 or TRBD2 may supply D (5 bases each). The CDR3 contains 14 residues. The V gene's germline CDR1 is MNHNS and CDR2 SASEGT. V gave up 7 bases and J gave up 5 bases, with 16 bases separating them. The CDR3 reads CASTDRGQRDTQYF. Written as DNA, the CDR3 is TGTGCCAGCACTGACCGGGGCCAGAGAGATACGCAGTATTTT.

There are many counts of this clonotype. The chain combines TRBV2 with TRBJ1-5, with a weak D call TRBD1 (5 bases). CDR3 length equals 16 residues. Germline V CDR1 and CDR2: SNHLY, FYNNEI. V was cut by 2 bases and J by 2 bases, with 13 bases left in between. The CDR3, as DNA: TGTGCCAGCAGTGAACAGGGAGGTCCCCGCAATCAGCCCCAGCATTTT. Translated, it gives CASSEQGGPRNQPQHF.

This clonotype was detected many times. The chain combines TRBV5-1 with TRBJ1-1, with D unresolved. The CDR3 contains 13 residues. CDR1 and CDR2 from the germline V gene are SGHRS and YFSETQ. V shed 4 bases and J shed 3 bases, with 10 bases lying between them. The CDR3 DNA reads as TGCGCCAGCAGCCTCAACGGGGACACTGAAGCTTTCTTT. Translation gives CASSLNGDTEAFF.

The table lists this clonotype with many counts. The V and J genes are TRBV3-1 and TRBJ1-2; D is ambiguous. Germline values: CDR1 LGHDT, CDR2 YNNKEL (reference sequence). The length of the CDR3 is 14 residues. With 1 base removed from V and 0 bases from J, the gap between germline ends came to 6 bases. The CDR3 bases are TGTGCCAGCAGCCAAGGCATTACTAACTATGGCTACACCTTC. It encodes CASSQGITNYGYTF.

This clonotype was observed at least ten times. The gene calls are TRBV28 and TRBJ1-6, with D unresolved. There are 11 residues in the CDR3. Trimming pared 7 bases from V and 7 bases from J, leaving 5 bases between. From germline, CDR1 is MDHEN and CDR2 SYDVKM. CDR3: CASMGNSPLHF. CDR3 nucleotides: TGTGCCAGCATGGGGAATTCACCCCTCCACTTT.

The genes are TRBV5-6 and TRBJ2-1; 11 positions match TRBD2. V dropped 4 bases and J dropped 5; count of bases not matched to a gene: 5. This CDR3 spans 15 amino acids. Looked up from germline, CDR1 is SGHDT and CDR2 is YYEEEE. The DNA of the CDR3 is TGTGCCAGCAGCGAACTAGCGGGGGAACACAATGAGCAGTTCTTC. Translation: CASSELAGEHNEQFF.

This clonotype has only a few counts. V is TRBV10-1 and J is TRBJ2-2; D tentatively reads TRBD1 or TRBD2 (5 bases each). Trimming left V 5 bases short and J 5 bases short, with 15 bases between. There are 15 residues in the CDR3. Germline V gene sequence: CDR1 WNHNN, CDR2 SYGVQD (reference sequence). The CDR3 reads CASSSRDGETGELFF. DNA for the CDR3: TGCGCCAGCAGTTCCCGGGACGGTGAGACCGGGGAGCTGTTTTTT.

This clonotype was recorded many times. The rearrangement links TRBV10-3 to TRBJ1-2; 8 bases match TRBD1. There are 13 residues in the CDR3. The junction had 4 bases not matched to a gene; V was cut back by 4 bases and J by 6 bases. CDR1 is ENHRY, CDR2 SYGVKD, per germline. The CDR3 DNA is TGTGCCATCAGTGGACAGGGGATCGATGGCTACACCTTC. Amino acids: CAISGQGIDGYTF.

This clonotype was seen a few times. The V and J genes are TRBV7-6 and TRBJ2-2; 9 bases map to TRBD1. The germline CDR1 and CDR2 sequences are SGHVS and FNYEAQ. This CDR3 spans 17 amino acids. Trimming cost V 1 base and J 6 bases; bases outside gene matches: 9. The CDR3 spells CASSLGPGQGSSGELFF. CDR3 bases: TGTGCCAGCAGCTTAGGTCCGGGACAGGGTTCATCCGGGGAGCTGTTTTTT. Drawing the rest from reference TRBV7-6 and TRBJ2-2, the complete variable domain is GAGVSQSPRYKVTKRGQDVALRCDPISGHVSLYWYRQALGQGPEFLTYFNYEAQQDKSGLPNDRFSAERPEGSISTLTIQRTEQRDSAMYRCASSLGPGQGSSGELFFGEGSRLTVL.

This clonotype appeared many times. The chain carries TRBV7-9 and TRBJ2-7, with 10 positions matching TRBD1. The CDR3 is 15 residues long. Germline CDR1 SEHNR, CDR2 FQNEAQ (reference sequence). Trimming cost V 5 bases and J 1 base; bases outside gene matches: 5. The CDR3 sequence is CASSPRQGASYEQYF. The CDR3 bases are TGTGCCAGCAGCCCCAGACAGGGGGCATCCTACGAGCAGTACTTC.

Many counts were recorded for this clonotype. The rearrangement uses TRBV2 and TRBJ1-1; 7 nucleotides match TRBD1. Germline V gives CDR1 SNHLY, CDR2 FYNNEI. Unmatched junction bases numbered 19, after V lost 6 bases and J lost 12 bases. The CDR3 contains 15 residues. The CDR3 DNA reads as TGTGCCAGCAGCCCCATACAACCGGGACAGTTGGTCCCTTTCTTT. As protein: CASSPIQPGQLVPFF.

The sample holds a few counts of this clonotype. The chain employs TRBV14 and TRBJ2-2; 9 positions agree with TRBD1. Germline trimming cut 6 bases from V and 8 bases from J; bases unmatched to any gene: 4. CDR3 length equals 13 residues. Germline V gene lookup returns CDR1 SGHDN and CDR2 FVKESK. The CDR3: CASRTGGRGELFF. In DNA form, the CDR3 reads TGTGCCAGCAGGACAGGGGGAAGAGGGGAGCTGTTTTTT. Looking up the rest from reference TRBV14 and TRBJ2-2 gives the full variable domain: EAGVTQFPSHSVIEKGQTVTLRCDPISGHDNLYWYRRVMGKEIKFLLHFVKESKQDESGMPNNRFLAERTGGTYSTLKVQPAELEDSGVYFCASRTGGRGELFFGEGSRLTVL.

This clonotype was recorded many times. This chain connects TRBV11-2 to TRBJ2-3; 8 bases match TRBD1. Per the germline V gene, CDR1 is SGHAT and CDR2 is FQNNGV. The CDR3 totals 16 residues. The J segment lost 0 bases and the V segment lost 5 bases, leaving 7 bases of the junction unmatched. The CDR3 nucleotides read TGTGCCAGCAGCGTCAGGGGGCCTGGTAGCACAGATACGCAGTATTTT. This translates into CASSVRGPGSTDTQYF.

This clonotype was seen only a few times. J is TRBJ2-7 and V is TRBV28; D is ambiguous. The V gene's germline CDR1 is MDHEN and CDR2 SYDVKM. Trimming took 7 bases from V and 3 from J, leaving 16 bases between them. The length of the CDR3 is 14 residues. This CDR3 is CASTLSGSGYEQYF. Here the CDR3 DNA reads TGTGCCAGCACCCTCTCTGGCTCAGGCTACGAGCAGTACTTC.

Only a few counts were recorded for this clonotype. The CDR3 DNA reads TGCAGCGTTCAGCCGGGACAGGGTTTCAATGAGCAGTTCTTC. It is translated as CSVQPGQGFNEQFF. J is TRBJ2-1 and V is TRBV29-1; 9 bases align to TRBD1. This CDR3 is 14 amino acids long. Losses at the gene ends were 5 bases for V and 6 bases for J; bases not matched to a gene: 8. Per germline, CDR1 SQVTM and CDR2 ANQGSEA.

This clonotype was detected only a few times. The chain employs TRBV18 and TRBJ2-5; 11 bases are shared with TRBD1. V dropped 3 bases and J dropped 5; count of bases not matched to a gene: 11. Germline CDR1 and CDR2: KGHSH and LQKENI. This CDR3 spans 17 amino acids. In DNA form, the CDR3 reads TGTGCCAGCTCACCGACAACCGGACAGGGGGCGCGGGAGACCCAGTACTTC. This encodes CASSPTTGQGARETQYF.

About this clonotype: A read error may be the cause here, since a much bigger clone is one base away. The V and J genes are TRBV14 and TRBJ2-1, with D perhaps TRBD1 (6 bases). This CDR3 has 13 residues. Germline-derived CDR1 and CDR2 are SGHDN and FVKESK. The CDR3 sequence is CASNQAPGDEQFF. The DNA for the CDR3 is TGTGCCAGCAACCAAGCCCCAGGGGACGAGCAGTTCTTC. Full variable domain (missing parts from reference TRBV14 and TRBJ2-1): EAGVTQFPSHSVIEKGQTVTLRCDPISGHDNLYWYRRVMGKEIKFLLHFVKESKQDESGMPNNRFLAERTGGTYSTLKVQPAELEDSGVYFCASNQAPGDEQFFGPGTRLTVL.

This clonotype was found many times. The V call is TRBV12-3 or TRBV12-4, the J call TRBJ1-5; no clear D gene. Between the trimmed V and J ends, which lost 3 bases and 6 bases, there was a span of 9 bases. This CDR3 has 13 residues. The CDR3 DNA follows: TGTGCCAGCAGTTTTTCTTGGGGTCAGCCCCAGCATTTT. It codes for CASSFSWGQPQHF.

This chain connects TRBV4-1 to TRBJ1-2, with 11 bases fitting TRBD1. CDR3 length: 14 residues. From germline, CDR1 is MGHRA and CDR2 YSYEKL. After removal of 4 bases from V and 7 bases from J, the junction contained 5 bases not matched to a gene. The CDR3 DNA follows: TGCGCCAGCAGCCCCGGACAGGGGGCGCCTGGCTACACCTTC. Translation gives CASSPGQGAPGYTF.

This clonotype was seen a few times. V is TRBV28 and J is TRBJ2-7, with 7 positions matching TRBD2. CDR1 MDHEN and CDR2 SYDVKM come from the germline V gene. V was pared by 7 bases and J by 10 bases, with 7 bases of the junction left unmatched. This CDR3 comprises 11 residues. For the CDR3, the DNA is TGTGCCAGCACCGGCCGGACTAGACAGTACTTC. Protein sequence: CASTGRTRQYF. The full variable domain, rest sourced from reference TRBV28 and TRBJ2-7, is DVKVTQSSRYLVKRTGEKVFLECVQDMDHENMFWYRQDPGLGLRLIYFSYDVKMKEKGDIPEGYSVSREKKERFSLILESASTNQTSMYLCASTGRTRQYFGPGTRLTVT.

The chain employs TRBV6-4 and TRBJ1-2; a possible D gene is TRBD1 (5 bases). V shed 2 bases and J shed 8 bases, with 18 bases lying between them. CDR1 and CDR2 from the germline V gene are MRHNA and SNTAGT. The CDR3 has 15 residues. CDR3 coding DNA: TGTGCCAGCAGTGACGTGGGAGGGGCAACGGACGGCTACACCTTC. Encoded protein: CASSDVGGATDGYTF.